The T cell receptor (beta chain) under discussion was sequenced for a study of blood T cell repertoires in COVID-19 (dated by TCRdb to the early 2020s). A note on the overall study: Samples covering the acute and convalescent phases of COVID-19 were provided by collaborators in the United States, Italy and Spain. The material from the prospective study consisted of cDNA or gDNA derived from T cells, B-cell-depleted T cells, or PBMCs. Subjects who had been exposed to COVID-19, were actively infected with it, or had recovered from it provided the deeply sampled blood TCRbeta repertoires that made up the dataset. The repertoires were released in a freely available public database intended as a resource for research on the immune response to SARS-CoV-2. Samples were obtained from the ongoing ImmuneRACE study (first 160 participants) and from 1,254 subjects provided by 6 global collaborators. Nearly every sample came with metadata listing a de-identified subject ID, COVID-19 status, age in years and sex. Where HLA class I and class II types were available, the types were taken from metadata supplied by the sample provider, not from assay-based typing. The investigation overall reported the following: Clinical and demographic metadata were provided uncurated, with the amount varying by source and participant.

V is cut back by 0 bases and J by 6 bases, with 7 bases in the junction unmatched. There are 16 amino acids in the CDR3, from cysteine to phenylalanine inclusive. The only DNA kept is the CDR3, 48 bases in frame from the first base. CDR1 LGHNA and CDR2 YNFKEQ are derived from the germline V gene. In the case of this clone: Its target antigen remains unknown. No quality values exist for individual bases; no much larger clone is one base distant.

The immunoSEQ Assay, a bias-controlled multiplex PCR, was used to amplify TCRbeta CDR3 regions from genomic DNA. In the authors' own workflow: The number of nucleated cells in each sample was estimated by amplification of reference gene primers within the assay. To quantify the absolute abundance of each unique TCRbeta CDR3 rearrangement, sequence reads were collapsed and filtered. For each sample, productive Simpson clonality was calculated by taking the square root of Simpson's diversity index across productive rearrangements. TCRdb stores this immuneACCESS table with in-frame sequences only. Part of the clones is absent; in the studies checked, under half of the shortfall reflects unresolved V genes, and no reason is known for the rest. That table gives V, J and clone size, and the DNA gave D and trimming. The sample records about 70,000 clones, around 80% of which are singletons. The leading ten clones occupy 15% to 19% of the sample.

Each collaborating institution followed its own protocols to collect whole blood in K2EDTA tubes. For TCRbeta analysis, collaborator samples were shipped as frozen whole blood, as isolated PBMCs, or as DNA extracted from either sample type. The sample comprised peripheral blood. The chain was built from TRBV4-2 and TRBJ1-5; TRBD1 matches 8 bases in the middle. This receptor was taken from a man aged 80 or over with acute or convalescent COVID-19. The CDR3 region: CASSQDRGQEAQPQHF. The DNA sequence is given as TGTGCCAGCAGCCAAGATAGGGGACAGGAGGCTCAGCCCCAGCATTTT.